This entry lists 27 T cell receptor beta chains sequenced from one sample in a study of blood T cell repertoires in COVID-19. TCRdb's table, derived via immunoSEQ multiplex PCR, lists solely in-frame clones and lacks some. The sample carries about 98,000 clones, about 80% recorded once. Input material: peripheral blood. The origin of the receptors is a human donor in a cohort sampled during active COVID-19.

Notes on this clone: The junction does not match germline at one end; this may be a read error. The chain has TRBV3-1 (or the pseudogene TRBV3-2) and TRBJ1-1; D remains ambiguous. CDR3 length: 14 residues. CDR1 and CDR2 (germline): LGHDT, YNNKEL (reference sequence). In nucleotides, the CDR3 is TGTGCCAACAGCCGCGGGCAGGCGATTACTGAAGCTTTCTTT. Translating it yields CANSRGQAITEAFF.

The rearrangement links TRBV20-1 to TRBJ2-7; TRBD2 agrees at 10 bases. Germline assignment: CDR1 DFQATT and CDR2 SNEGSKA (reference sequence). Germline trimming cut 3 bases from V and 5 bases from J; bases unmatched to any gene: 10. This CDR3 is built from 15 residues. CDR3 in amino acids: CSASRAGGPNNEQYF. DNA for the CDR3: TGCAGTGCTAGTAGAGCGGGGGGGCCAAACAACGAGCAGTACTTC.

This chain connects TRBV2 to TRBJ2-7; 8 nucleotides agree with TRBD1. The junction had 8 bases not matched to a gene; V was cut back by 5 bases and J by 5 bases. This CDR3 region has 14 residues. Germline CDR1 and CDR2: SNHLY and FYNNEI. CDR3 in amino acids: CASSYRGVEDEQYF. Written as DNA, the CDR3 is TGTGCCAGCAGTTACAGGGGGGTGGAAGACGAGCAGTACTTC.

The V and J genes are TRBV19 and TRBJ2-1; 12 nucleotides match TRBD2. J gave up 3 bases and V 1 base, and 7 bases lay outside the gene matches. This CDR3 has 18 amino acids. Germline CDR1 LNHDA, CDR2 SQIVND (reference sequence). CDR3 nucleotides: TGTGCCAGTAGTATAGGGCTAGCGGGGGGGCGTGGCTACAATGAGCAGTTCTTC. Protein: CASSIGLAGGRGYNEQFF.

This chain connects TRBV5-6 to TRBJ2-5, with 7 bases lining up with TRBD1. Germline CDR1 is SGHDT and CDR2 is YYEEEE. After removal of 4 bases from V and 4 bases from J, the junction contained 4 bases not matched to a gene. There are 13 residues in the CDR3. The chain's CDR3 is CASSRGQSETQYF. As DNA, the CDR3 is TGTGCCAGCAGCCGGGGACAGTCAGAGACCCAGTACTTC.

The chain combines TRBV11-2 with TRBJ1-2; the match to TRBD1 covers 7 bases. This CDR3 region has 15 residues. Germline-derived CDR1 and CDR2 are SGHAT and FQNNGV. Trimming took 3 bases from V and 2 from J; bases not matched to a gene: 6. This CDR3 reads CASSLADRWNYGYTF. The CDR3 region has the DNA TGTGCCAGCAGCTTGGCGGACAGGTGGAACTATGGCTACACCTTC.

The V and J genes are TRBV30 and TRBJ2-3; TRBD1 matches 8 bases. The junction had 14 bases not matched to a gene; V was cut back by 5 bases and J by 7 bases. Per germline, CDR1 GTSNPN and CDR2 SVGIG (reference sequence). The CDR3 covers 15 residues. The CDR3 DNA reads as TGTGCCTGGGCGCCCACCTCGGACAGGGCGAATACGCAGTATTTT. Residues: CAWAPTSDRANTQYF.

This clone was observed once. V usage is TRBV25-1 and J usage is TRBJ1-2; 8 positions match TRBD1. Per germline, CDR1 MGHDK and CDR2 SYGVNS. J was trimmed by 7 bases and V by 4 bases; bases with no gene match: 8. This CDR3 has 14 amino acids. The CDR3 DNA reads as TGTGCCAGCAGTGGGCGGACAGGGATGGGTGGCTACACCTTC. Residues: CASSGRTGMGGYTF.

The chain combines TRBV7-9 with TRBJ1-2; TRBD1 agrees at 8 bases. Germline V gene sequence: CDR1 SEHNR, CDR2 FQNEAQ (reference sequence). The CDR3 loop spans 14 amino acids. Trimming at V came to 5 bases and at J to 6 bases, leaving 8 bases not matched to a gene. CDR3 sequence reads: CASSLQGVSNGYTF. CDR3 nucleotides: TGTGCCAGCAGCCTACAGGGGGTCAGTAATGGCTACACCTTC.

V usage is TRBV9 and J usage is TRBJ2-1; D possibly corresponds to TRBD2 (6 bases). The V and J ends lost 4 bases and 6 bases respectively, with 20 bases between them. The germline V gene encodes CDR1 SGDLS and CDR2 YYNGEE. CDR3 length: 16 residues. The CDR3 nucleotides are TGTGCCAGCAGCTCCCACGGTGGAGGGACGGGCAATGAGCAGTTCTTC. It codes for CASSSHGGGTGNEQFF. Filled out from reference TRBV9 and TRBJ2-1, the complete variable domain reads DSGVTQTPKHLITATGQRVTLRCSPRSGDLSVYWYQQSLDQGLQFLIQYYNGEERAKGNILERFSAQQFPDLHSELNLSSLELGDSALYFCASSSHGGGTGNEQFFGPGTRLTVL.

CDR3 DNA: TGTGCCAGCAGGAGACAGTCAAGCTCCTACGAGCAGTACTTC. Encoded protein: CASRRQSSSYEQYF. The chain links TRBV5-6 to TRBJ2-7; D might be TRBD1 (5 bases). The CDR3 consists of 14 residues. CDR1 SGHDT and CDR2 YYEEEE come from the germline V gene. Trimming took 5 bases from V and 0 from J, leaving 12 bases between them.

The CDR3 region is CASSGGRGVNGYTF. CDR3 nucleotides: TGCGCCAGCAGCGGGGGACGGGGGGTCAATGGCTACACCTTC. The chain has TRBV5-1 and TRBJ1-2; possibly TRBD1 for D (5 bases). The CDR3 runs to 14 residues. V lost 4 bases to trimming and J lost 6 bases, with 16 bases between them. CDR1 and CDR2 from the germline V gene are SGHRS and YFSETQ.

The chain recombines TRBV7-2 with TRBJ2-2, with 7 positions matching TRBD1. The junction had 5 bases not matched to a gene; V was cut back by 0 bases and J by 4 bases. The CDR3 totals 16 residues. Germline V gene data show CDR1 as SGHTA and CDR2 as FQGNSA. CDR3 in DNA: TGTGCCAGCAGCTTAGCGGGACAGCTATCCACCGGGGAGCTGTTTTTT. Translation gives CASSLAGQLSTGELFF.

This rearrangement joins TRBV5-1 to TRBJ1-2, with 9 bases matching TRBD1. CDR1 and CDR2 from the germline V gene are SGHRS and YFSETQ. V lost 0 bases to trimming and J lost 3 bases; unmatched junction nucleotides: 0. This CDR3 region has 14 residues. The CDR3 loop reads CASSLGTGDYGYTF. The CDR3 DNA follows: TGCGCCAGCAGCTTGGGGACAGGGGACTATGGCTACACCTTC.

This clone was counted between two and nine times. J is TRBJ2-7 and V is TRBV4-3, with 10 nucleotides matching TRBD2. Germline CDR1 is LGHNA and CDR2 is YSLEER. Unmatched junction bases numbered 5, after V lost 0 bases and J lost 0 bases. This CDR3 is 17 amino acids long. As DNA, the CDR3 is TGCGCCAGCAGCCAAGATTGGGTAGCGGGAGGCTCCTACGAGCAGTACTTC. This sequence encodes CASSQDWVAGGSYEQYF.

V usage is TRBV7-3 and J usage is TRBJ1-2; D unclear. CDR1 is SGHTA, CDR2 FQGTGA, per germline. The CDR3 sequence is 15 residues long. V lost 5 bases, J lost 8 bases, and 21 bases lay in between. CDR3 coding DNA: TGTGCCAGCAGCCCCGTGGGCAGCCCCGAGGGCGGCTACACCTTC. Protein sequence: CASSPVGSPEGGYTF.

The V call is TRBV7-9, the J call TRBJ1-4, with a weak D call TRBD1 (6 bases). The CDR3 sequence is 15 residues long. The V end was cut by 1 base, the J end by 3 bases, with 9 bases between. The germline V gene encodes CDR1 SEHNR and CDR2 FQNEAQ (reference sequence). This chain's CDR3 is CASSLGGGPNEKLFF. Here the CDR3 DNA reads TGTGCCAGCAGCTTAGGAGGGGGTCCTAATGAAAAACTGTTTTTT. Combining the CDR3 with reference TRBV7-9 and TRBJ1-4 gives the whole variable domain DTGVSQNPRHKITKRGQNVTFRCDPISEHNRLYWYRQTLGQGPEFLTYFQNEAQLEKSRLLSDRFSAERPKGSFSTLEIQRTEQGDSAMYLCASSLGGGPNEKLFFGSGTQLSVL.

V and J are TRBV7-2 and TRBJ2-1; 10 positions agree with TRBD1. This CDR3 spans 14 amino acids. Germline CDR1 is SGHTA and CDR2 is FQGNSA. J was trimmed by 9 bases and V by 4 bases; bases with no gene match: 6. CDR3 bases: TGTGCCAGCAGCTCGGACAGGGGGATAGGTGAGCAGTTCTTC. Protein: CASSSDRGIGEQFF. The full variable domain, its missing parts supplied by reference TRBV7-2 and TRBJ2-1, is GAGVSQSPSNKVTEKGKDVELRCDPISGHTALYWYRQSLGQGLEFLIYFQGNSAPDKSGLPSDRFSAERTGGSVSTLTIQRTQQEDSAVYLCASSSDRGIGEQFFGPGTRLTVL.

This chain connects TRBV7-8 to TRBJ2-3; 13 bases agree with TRBD2. The CDR3 totals 15 residues. V dropped 5 bases and J dropped 6; count of bases not matched to a gene: 5. Germline V gives CDR1 SGHVS, CDR2 FQNEAQ. The CDR3 loop is CASSPGLAGVDTQYF. The CDR3 DNA follows: TGTGCCAGCAGCCCAGGACTAGCGGGGGTGGATACGCAGTATTTT. Full variable domain (rest looked up from reference TRBV7-8 and TRBJ2-3): GAGVSQSPRYKVAKRGQDVALRCDPISGHVSLFWYQQALGQGPEFLTYFQNEAQLDKSGLPSDRFFAERPEGSVSTLKIQRTQQEDSAVYLCASSPGLAGVDTQYFGPGTRLTVL.

This clone was counted a few times. The chain recombines TRBV4-1 with TRBJ2-3; 7 bases agree with TRBD1. Germline V lookup: CDR1 MGHRA, CDR2 YSYEKL. This CDR3 is 18 amino acids long. V lost 0 bases, J lost 0 bases, and 9 bases stayed unmatched. The DNA of the CDR3 is TGCGCCAGCAGCCAAGATCGAGGGGGCAGAACTAGCACAGATACGCAGTATTTT. It specifies CASSQDRGGRTSTDTQYF.

About this clone: At one end the junction does not follow the germline gene, possibly because of a read error. V usage is TRBV5-5 and J usage is TRBJ1-1; D is perhaps TRBD1 (6 bases). The CDR3 consists of 15 residues. Germline assignment: CDR1 SGHKS and CDR2 YYEKEE (reference sequence). The CDR3: CASSLHVDTGPLGVF. The DNA of the CDR3 is TGTGCCAGCAGCCTTCACGTCGACACAGGGCCGCTTGGGGTCTTT.

This clone was counted between two and nine times. The gene calls are TRBV10-1 and TRBJ1-2; 7 bases agree with TRBD1. The CDR3 covers 16 residues. Germline-derived CDR1 and CDR2 are WNHNN and SYGVQD (reference sequence). Germline trimming cut 6 bases from V and 7 bases from J; bases unmatched to any gene: 17. DNA for the CDR3: TGCGCCAGCAGACGGACAGGAGGCGGCCGACACTTTGGCTACACCTTC. Translation: CASRRTGGGRHFGYTF.

The J gene is TRBJ1-1, the V gene TRBV30; D unresolved. The CDR3 spans 11 residues. V was pared by 1 base and J by 11 bases, with 11 bases between. Germline V gene sequence: CDR1 GTSNPN, CDR2 SVGIG (reference sequence). The CDR3 DNA sequence: TGTGCCTGGAGTGCCTTCAGGAGGGCTTTCTTT. Translating gives CAWSAFRRAFF.

V usage is TRBV7-2 and J usage is TRBJ2-1; TRBD2 matches 10 bases. Germline CDR1 is SGHTA and CDR2 is FQGNSA. Germline trimming cut 2 bases from V and 8 bases from J; bases unmatched to any gene: 9. The CDR3 extends over 16 amino acids. Here the CDR3 reads CASSLQSGGALYEQFF. The CDR3 DNA is TGTGCCAGCAGCTTACAAAGCGGGGGGGCCTTGTATGAGCAGTTCTTC. Full variable domain (missing parts from reference TRBV7-2 and TRBJ2-1): GAGVSQSPSNKVTEKGKDVELRCDPISGHTALYWYRQSLGQGLEFLIYFQGNSAPDKSGLPSDRFSAERTGGSVSTLTIQRTQQEDSAVYLCASSLQSGGALYEQFFGPGTRLTVL.

The J gene is TRBJ2-1, the V gene TRBV4-3; tentative D call: TRBD2 (6 bases). Between the trimmed V and J ends, which lost 4 bases and 4 bases, there was a span of 17 bases. This CDR3 is built from 16 residues. CDR1 is LGHNA, CDR2 YSLEER, per germline. DNA for the CDR3: TGCGCCAGCAGCCCACGGGTAGCGGTTCCTTACAATGAGCAGTTCTTC. It yields the protein CASSPRVAVPYNEQFF.

The rearrangement uses TRBV5-6 and TRBJ1-6; 10 bases are shared with TRBD1. The germline V gene has CDR1 SGHDT and CDR2 YYEEEE. This CDR3 is built from 16 residues. J was trimmed by 7 bases and V by 2 bases; bases with no gene match: 6. As DNA, the CDR3 is TGTGCCAGCAGCTTTGACAGGGGGCGCGTCAATTCACCCCTCCACTTT. Translated: CASSFDRGRVNSPLHF.

This chain uses TRBV18 with TRBJ1-5, with 8 nucleotides matching TRBD1. This CDR3 contains 14 residues. Germline CDR1 and CDR2: KGHSH and LQKENI. V trimming: 4 bases; J trimming: 4 bases; junction bases outside the gene matches: 3. The CDR3 is CASSLDRVNQPQHF. CDR3 DNA sequence: TGTGCCAGCTCACTGGACAGGGTGAATCAGCCCCAGCATTTT.